Shown below are 17 T cell receptor beta chains from a single sample sequenced in a study of T cell responses to AZD1222 COVID-19 vaccine. This table comes from immunoSEQ multiplex PCR, and its TCRdb copy is limited to in-frame clones, with some not included. The sample has approximately 110,000 clones, approximately 88% seen once. Sequences were derived from peripheral blood, sampled on day 0 of AZD1222 vaccination. These receptors were taken from an adult in good health.

The chain employs TRBV18 and TRBJ1-5; D not certain. Looked up from germline, CDR1 is KGHSH and CDR2 is LQKENI. The CDR3 extends over 13 amino acids. V was pared by 7 bases and J by 4 bases, with 11 bases between. CDR3 in amino acids: CASCNGVNQPQHF. CDR3 DNA sequence: TGTGCCAGCTGTAATGGGGTAAATCAGCCCCAGCATTTT. Full variable domain (missing parts from reference TRBV18 and TRBJ1-5): NAGVMQNPRHLVRRRGQEARLRCSPMKGHSHVYWYRQLPEEGLKFMVYLQKENIIDESGMPKERFSAEFPKEGPSILRIQQVVRGDSAAYFCASCNGVNQPQHFGDGTRLSIL.

This clone has a single count. The J gene is TRBJ1-5, the V gene TRBV6-2 or TRBV6-3, with TRBD1 as a possible D gene (5 bases). The germline CDR1 and CDR2 sequences are MNHEY and SVGEGT. The CDR3 length is 15 residues. Trimming removed 2 bases from V and 1 base from J, with 9 bases in between. CDR3 protein: CASSYGGASNQPQHF. DNA of the CDR3: TGTGCCAGCAGTTACGGAGGGGCAAGCAATCAGCCCCAGCATTTT.

The rearrangement joins TRBV19 to TRBJ2-5; 7 bases fit TRBD1. CDR3 length: 12 amino acids. CDR1 is LNHDA and CDR2 is SQIVND in the germline V gene (reference sequence). V shed 7 bases and J 5 bases; nucleotides not matched to a gene: 4. The CDR3 loop reads CASNRGGETQYF. CDR3 DNA: TGTGCCAGTAACAGGGGCGGCGAGACCCAGTACTTC.

The rearrangement links TRBV24-1 to TRBJ2-7; TRBD1 is a possible D gene (6 bases). CDR1 is KGHDR and CDR2 is SFDVKD in the germline V gene. The V and J ends lost 1 base and 13 bases respectively, with 13 bases between them. The CDR3 contains 12 residues. This chain's CDR3 is CATSDFRDKLYF. The DNA of the CDR3 is TGTGCCACCAGTGATTTCCGGGACAAGTTATACTTC.

The rearrangement joins TRBV20-1 to TRBJ1-2; D ambiguous. There are 11 residues in the CDR3. Trimming took off 0 bases at V and 8 bases at J, with 7 bases between the two ends. CDR1 and CDR2 (germline): DFQATT, SNEGSKA (reference sequence). CDR3 bases: TGCAGTGCTAGAGAAGGGTGGGGCTACACCTTC. Translated, it gives CSAREGWGYTF.

The V gene is TRBV7-3, the J gene TRBJ2-3, with D unclear. The germline gives CDR1 SGHTA, CDR2 FQGTGA. This CDR3 is 15 amino acids long. V dropped 0 bases and J dropped 2 bases, with 9 bases sitting between them. The CDR3, as DNA: TGTGCCAGCAGCTTAACGTTCGCGGCCACAGATACGCAGTATTTT. Translation gives CASSLTFAATDTQYF.

This chain connects TRBV6-6 to TRBJ2-3; D tentatively fits TRBD1 or TRBD2 (6 bases each). The CDR3 has 13 amino acids. CDR1 MNHNY and CDR2 SVGAGI come from the germline V gene (reference sequence). Trimming shortened V by 6 bases and J by 2 bases, and 9 bases separated the two germline ends. The CDR3 region has the DNA TGTGCCAGCAGGCGGGACACCACAGATACGCAGTATTTT. Encoded protein: CASRRDTTDTQYF.

J is TRBJ2-2 and V is TRBV7-9; tentative D call: TRBD2 (6 bases). V dropped 1 base and J dropped 4 bases, with 10 bases sitting between them. The CDR3 is 15 amino acids. Germline loops: CDR1 SEHNR, CDR2 FQNEAQ (reference sequence). In DNA form, the CDR3 reads TGTGCCAGCAGCTTAGGGCCCGGGGGCACCGGGGAGCTGTTTTTT. Residues: CASSLGPGGTGELFF.

The chain carries TRBV7-2 and TRBJ1-3; the D is unclear. With 1 base removed from V and 1 base from J, the gap between germline ends came to 5 bases. The germline V gene encodes CDR1 SGHTA and CDR2 FQGNSA. CDR3 length: 14 residues. The CDR3 loop is CASSLEGSGNTIYF. CDR3 bases: TGTGCCAGCAGCTTAGAAGGATCTGGAAACACCATATATTTT.

The V call is TRBV19, the J call TRBJ2-1; no definite D call. Trimming shortened V by 5 bases and J by 2 bases, and 13 bases separated the two germline ends. The CDR3 has 15 amino acids. CDR1 is LNHDA, CDR2 SQIVND, per germline (reference sequence). The CDR3 sequence: CASSDDSPAYNEQFF. The CDR3 bases are TGTGCCAGTAGTGACGACTCCCCGGCCTACAATGAGCAGTTCTTC.

The chain is built from TRBV18 and TRBJ1-6, with D unclear. Trimming cost V 3 bases and J 7 bases, with 7 bases left between them. The CDR3 has 13 amino acids. Per germline, CDR1 KGHSH and CDR2 LQKENI. The CDR3 loop reads CASSPRENSPLHF. In DNA form, the CDR3 reads TGTGCCAGCTCACCTCGGGAAAATTCACCCCTCCACTTT.

The genes are TRBV6-5 and TRBJ1-3; D ambiguous. V lost 2 bases and J 2 bases, leaving 10 bases between the germline ends. The CDR3 length is 15 residues. Germline CDR1 MNHEY, CDR2 SVGAGI. The CDR3 spells CASSYRVATGNTIYF. The CDR3 coding sequence is TGTGCCAGCAGTTACCGGGTCGCTACTGGAAACACCATATATTTT.

The V gene is TRBV2, the J gene TRBJ2-1; TRBD1 aligns across 7 bases. Looked up from germline, CDR1 is SNHLY and CDR2 is FYNNEI. The length of the CDR3 is 16 residues. Losses at the gene ends were 6 bases for V and 0 bases for J; bases not matched to a gene: 8. CDR3 amino acids: CASSRMGQSSYNEQFF. CDR3 bases: TGTGCCAGCAGCCGGATGGGACAGAGCTCCTACAATGAGCAGTTCTTC.

The chain employs TRBV15 and TRBJ2-3; D is perhaps TRBD2 (6 bases). Trimming removed 0 bases at V and 4 bases at J, with 14 bases between. Germline CDR1 LNHNV, CDR2 YYDKDF (reference sequence). The CDR3 runs to 16 residues. The CDR3 bases are TGTGCCACCAGCAGAGAAGCGGGCGCCGGGTCAGATACGCAGTATTTT. Translating gives CATSREAGAGSDTQYF.

V gene TRBV6-5 combines with J gene TRBJ2-5; D remains ambiguous. Germline V gene lookup returns CDR1 MNHEY and CDR2 SVGAGI. This CDR3 comprises 12 residues. V was clipped by 7 bases and J by 0 bases, with 6 bases between them. CDR3 sequence: CASTNDQETQYF. The CDR3, as DNA: TGTGCCAGCACCAACGACCAAGAGACCCAGTACTTC.

The table lists this clone with a few counts. The V gene is TRBV5-1, the J gene TRBJ2-3; D is undetermined. The germline V gene has CDR1 SGHRS and CDR2 YFSETQ. This CDR3 is built from 18 residues. V was cut by 0 bases and J by 1 base, with 18 bases left in between. The CDR3, as DNA: TGCGCCAGCAGCTTGGGGCTAGGTGGGCAGCATGGCACAGATACGCAGTATTTT. Protein: CASSLGLGGQHGTDTQYF.

The chain uses TRBV18 and TRBJ2-7; D tentatively fits TRBD1 or TRBD2 (5 bases each). V was pared by 6 bases and J by 2 bases, with 20 bases between. This CDR3 has 16 residues. Germline V gives CDR1 KGHSH, CDR2 LQKENI. The DNA for the CDR3 is TGTGCCAGCTCCCGGGGCAGTCAAAACGGTCCCTACGAGCAGTACTTC. Translation gives CASSRGSQNGPYEQYF.